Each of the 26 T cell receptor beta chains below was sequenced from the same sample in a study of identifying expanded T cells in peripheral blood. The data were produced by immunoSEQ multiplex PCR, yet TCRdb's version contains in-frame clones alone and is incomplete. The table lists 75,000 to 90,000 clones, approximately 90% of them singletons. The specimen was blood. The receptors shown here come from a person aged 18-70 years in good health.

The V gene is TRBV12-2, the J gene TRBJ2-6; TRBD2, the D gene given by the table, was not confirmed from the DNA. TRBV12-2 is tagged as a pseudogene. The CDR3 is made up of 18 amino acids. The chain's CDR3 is CASRLARGVPSGANVLTF. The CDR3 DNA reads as TGTGCAAGTCGCTTAGCGCGGGGTGTACCCTCTGGGGCCAACGTCCTGACTTTC.

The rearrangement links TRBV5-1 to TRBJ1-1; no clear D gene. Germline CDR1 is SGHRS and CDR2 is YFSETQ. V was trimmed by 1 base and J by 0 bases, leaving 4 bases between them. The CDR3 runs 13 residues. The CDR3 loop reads CASSLLMNTEAFF. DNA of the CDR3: TGCGCCAGCAGCTTGTTGATGAACACTGAAGCTTTCTTT.

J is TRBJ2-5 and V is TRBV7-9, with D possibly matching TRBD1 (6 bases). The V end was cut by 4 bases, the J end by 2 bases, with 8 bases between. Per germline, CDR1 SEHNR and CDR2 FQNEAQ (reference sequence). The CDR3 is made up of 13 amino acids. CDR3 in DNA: TGTGCCAGCAGCTGGGACAAACAAGAGACCCAGTACTTC. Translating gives CASSWDKQETQYF.

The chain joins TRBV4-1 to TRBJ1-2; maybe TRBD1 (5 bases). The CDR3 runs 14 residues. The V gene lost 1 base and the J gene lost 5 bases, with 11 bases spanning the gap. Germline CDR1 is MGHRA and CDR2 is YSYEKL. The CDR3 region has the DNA TGCGCCAGCAGCCAAGGGTCCTCAGGGTATGGCTACACCTTC. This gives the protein CASSQGSSGYGYTF.

In DNA form, the CDR3 reads TGTGCCAGCAGCTCACACACCGGGACAGGGGCTTCCCAAGAGACCCAGTACTTC. It translates to CASSSHTGTGASQETQYF. The V gene is TRBV7-9, the J gene TRBJ2-5; TRBD1 agrees at 10 bases. CDR3 length equals 18 residues. V shed 4 bases and J 1 base; nucleotides not matched to a gene: 12. Germline assignment: CDR1 SEHNR and CDR2 FQNEAQ (reference sequence).

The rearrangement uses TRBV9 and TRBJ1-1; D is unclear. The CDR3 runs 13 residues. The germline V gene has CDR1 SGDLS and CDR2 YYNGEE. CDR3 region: CASGRSPDTEAFF. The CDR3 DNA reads TGTGCAAGCGGTCGGTCTCCAGACACTGAAGCTTTCTTT.

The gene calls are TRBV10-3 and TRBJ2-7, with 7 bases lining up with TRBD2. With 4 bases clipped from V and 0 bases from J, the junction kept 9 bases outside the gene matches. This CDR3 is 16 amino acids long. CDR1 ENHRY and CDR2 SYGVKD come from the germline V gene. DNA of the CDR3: TGTGCCATCAGTGGGAATCAAGCGGGGCACTCCTACGAGCAGTACTTC. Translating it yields CAISGNQAGHSYEQYF.

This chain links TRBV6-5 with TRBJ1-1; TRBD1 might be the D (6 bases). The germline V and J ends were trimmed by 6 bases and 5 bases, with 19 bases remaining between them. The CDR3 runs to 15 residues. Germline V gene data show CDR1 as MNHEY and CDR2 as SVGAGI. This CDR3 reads CASSPLLQGGTEAFF. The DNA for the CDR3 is TGTGCCAGCAGCCCCCTTCTACAGGGTGGAACTGAAGCTTTCTTT.

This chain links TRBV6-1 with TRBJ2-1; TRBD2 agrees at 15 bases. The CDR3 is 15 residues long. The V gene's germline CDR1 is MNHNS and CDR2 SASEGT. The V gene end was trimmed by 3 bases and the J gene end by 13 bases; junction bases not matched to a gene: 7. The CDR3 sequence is CASSDWTSGRGEQFF. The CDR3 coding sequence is TGTGCCAGCAGTGACTGGACTAGCGGGAGGGGTGAACAGTTCTTC.

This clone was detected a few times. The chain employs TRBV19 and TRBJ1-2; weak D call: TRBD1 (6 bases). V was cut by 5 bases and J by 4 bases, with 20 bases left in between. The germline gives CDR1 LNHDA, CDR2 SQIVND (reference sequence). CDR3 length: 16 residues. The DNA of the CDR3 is TGTGCCAGTAGTGGACCCGGGACACGCATTCTCTATGGCTACACCTTC. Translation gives CASSGPGTRILYGYTF.

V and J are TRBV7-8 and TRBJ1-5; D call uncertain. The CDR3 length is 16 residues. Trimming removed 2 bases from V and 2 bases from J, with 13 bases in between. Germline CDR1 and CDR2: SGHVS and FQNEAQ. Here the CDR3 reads CASSLNVGEGNQPQHF. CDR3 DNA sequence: TGTGCCAGCAGCTTAAATGTCGGAGAGGGCAATCAGCCCCAGCATTTT. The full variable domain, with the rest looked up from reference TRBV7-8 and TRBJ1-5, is GAGVSQSPRYKVAKRGQDVALRCDPISGHVSLFWYQQALGQGPEFLTYFQNEAQLDKSGLPSDRFFAERPEGSVSTLKIQRTQQEDSAVYLCASSLNVGEGNQPQHFGDGTRLSIL.

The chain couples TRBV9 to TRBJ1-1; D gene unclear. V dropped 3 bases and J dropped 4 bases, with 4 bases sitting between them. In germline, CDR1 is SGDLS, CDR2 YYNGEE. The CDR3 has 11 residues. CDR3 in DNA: TGTGCCAGCAGCGGGGGCACTGAAGCTTTCTTT. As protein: CASSGGTEAFF. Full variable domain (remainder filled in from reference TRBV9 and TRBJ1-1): DSGVTQTPKHLITATGQRVTLRCSPRSGDLSVYWYQQSLDQGLQFLIQYYNGEERAKGNILERFSAQQFPDLHSELNLSSLELGDSALYFCASSGGTEAFFGQGTRLTVV.

The CDR3 loop reads CASSQRMGGREAFF. The CDR3 DNA follows: TGTGCCAGCAGCCAAAGAATGGGGGGACGTGAAGCTTTCTTT. V usage is TRBV4-2 and J usage is TRBJ1-1, with a possible D match to TRBD1 (5 bases). CDR3 length equals 14 residues. Trimming took 2 bases from V and 7 from J, leaving 14 bases between them. Germline CDR1 is LGHNA and CDR2 is YNFKEQ.

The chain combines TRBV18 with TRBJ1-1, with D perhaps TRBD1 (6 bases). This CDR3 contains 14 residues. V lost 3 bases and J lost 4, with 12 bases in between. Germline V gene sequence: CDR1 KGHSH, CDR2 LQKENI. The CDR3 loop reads CASSPQGTSTEAFF. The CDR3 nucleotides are TGTGCCAGCTCACCCCAGGGGACGAGCACTGAAGCTTTCTTT.

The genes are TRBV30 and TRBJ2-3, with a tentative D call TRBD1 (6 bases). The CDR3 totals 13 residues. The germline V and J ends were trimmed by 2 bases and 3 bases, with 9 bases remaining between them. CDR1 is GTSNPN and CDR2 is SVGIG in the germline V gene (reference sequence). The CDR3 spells CAWSIQGTDTQYF. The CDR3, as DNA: TGTGCCTGGAGTATTCAGGGGACAGATACGCAGTATTTT.

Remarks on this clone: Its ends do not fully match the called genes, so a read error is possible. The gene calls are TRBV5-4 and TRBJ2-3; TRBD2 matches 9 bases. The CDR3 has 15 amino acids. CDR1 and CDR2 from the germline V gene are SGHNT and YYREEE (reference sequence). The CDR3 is CASSGAGTSRDTQYF. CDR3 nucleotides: TGTGCCAGCAGCGGAGCCGGGACTAGCAGAGATACGCAGTATTTT.

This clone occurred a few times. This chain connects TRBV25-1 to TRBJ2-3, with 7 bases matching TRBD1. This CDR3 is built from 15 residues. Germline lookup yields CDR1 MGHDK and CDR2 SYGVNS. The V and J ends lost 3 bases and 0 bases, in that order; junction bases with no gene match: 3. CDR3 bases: TGTGCCAGCAGTGACCGGGACAGAAGCACAGATACGCAGTATTTT. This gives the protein CASSDRDRSTDTQYF.

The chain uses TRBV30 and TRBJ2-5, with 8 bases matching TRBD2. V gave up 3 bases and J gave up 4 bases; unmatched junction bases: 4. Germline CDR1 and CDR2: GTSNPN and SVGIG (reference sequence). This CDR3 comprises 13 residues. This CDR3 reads CAWRGAGAETQYF. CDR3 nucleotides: TGTGCCTGGAGGGGAGCGGGAGCAGAGACCCAGTACTTC. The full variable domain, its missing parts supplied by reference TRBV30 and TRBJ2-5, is SQTIHQWPATLVQPVGSPLSLECTVEGTSNPNLYWYRQAAGRGLQLLFYSVGIGQISSEVPQNLSASRPQDRQFILSSKKLLLSDSGFYLCAWRGAGAETQYFGPGTRLLVL.

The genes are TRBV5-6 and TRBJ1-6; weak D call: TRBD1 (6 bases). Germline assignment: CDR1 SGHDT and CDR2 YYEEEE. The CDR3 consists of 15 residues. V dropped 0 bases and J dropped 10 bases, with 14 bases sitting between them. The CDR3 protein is CASSLGLGANSPLHF. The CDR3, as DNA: TGTGCCAGCAGCTTGGGGCTGGGGGCAAACTCACCCCTCCACTTT.

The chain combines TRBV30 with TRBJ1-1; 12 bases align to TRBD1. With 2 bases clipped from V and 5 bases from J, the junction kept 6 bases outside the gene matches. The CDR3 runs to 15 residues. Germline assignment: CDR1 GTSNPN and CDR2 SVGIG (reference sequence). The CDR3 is CAWSSGQGARTEAFF. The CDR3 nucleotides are TGTGCCTGGAGTTCGGGACAGGGGGCGCGAACTGAAGCTTTCTTT. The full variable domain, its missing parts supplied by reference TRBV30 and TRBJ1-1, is SQTIHQWPATLVQPVGSPLSLECTVEGTSNPNLYWYRQAAGRGLQLLFYSVGIGQISSEVPQNLSASRPQDRQFILSSKKLLLSDSGFYLCAWSSGQGARTEAFFGQGTRLTVV.

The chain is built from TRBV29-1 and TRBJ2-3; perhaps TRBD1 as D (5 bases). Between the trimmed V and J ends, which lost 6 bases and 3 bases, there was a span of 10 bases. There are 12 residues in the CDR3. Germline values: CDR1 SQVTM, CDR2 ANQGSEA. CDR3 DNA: TGCAGCGTCCGCAGGGATACAGATACGCAGTATTTT. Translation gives CSVRRDTDTQYF.

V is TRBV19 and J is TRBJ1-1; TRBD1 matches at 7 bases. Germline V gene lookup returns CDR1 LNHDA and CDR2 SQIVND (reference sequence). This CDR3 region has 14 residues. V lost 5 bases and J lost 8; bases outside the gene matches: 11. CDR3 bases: TGTGCCAGTAGTTCCCCAGGGGGGGTTGGAGAAGCTTTCTTT. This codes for CASSSPGGVGEAFF.

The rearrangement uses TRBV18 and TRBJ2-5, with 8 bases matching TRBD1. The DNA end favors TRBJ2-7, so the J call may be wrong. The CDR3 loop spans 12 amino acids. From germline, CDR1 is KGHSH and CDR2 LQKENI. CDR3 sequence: CASSETGVEQYF. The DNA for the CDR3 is TGTGCCAGCTCAGAGACAGGGGTCGAGCAGTACTTC.

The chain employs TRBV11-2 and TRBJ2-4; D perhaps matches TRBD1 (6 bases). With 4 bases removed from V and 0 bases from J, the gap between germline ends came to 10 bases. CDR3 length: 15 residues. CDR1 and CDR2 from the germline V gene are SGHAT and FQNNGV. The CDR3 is CASSSPGVAKNIQYF. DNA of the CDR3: TGTGCCAGCAGCTCTCCAGGGGTAGCCAAAAACATTCAGTACTTC. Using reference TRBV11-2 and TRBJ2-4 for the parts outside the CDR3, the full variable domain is EAGVAQSPRYKIIEKRQSVAFWCNPISGHATLYWYQQILGQGPKLLIQFQNNGVVDDSQLPKDRFSAERLKGVDSTLKIQPAKLEDSAVYLCASSSPGVAKNIQYFGAGTRLSVL.

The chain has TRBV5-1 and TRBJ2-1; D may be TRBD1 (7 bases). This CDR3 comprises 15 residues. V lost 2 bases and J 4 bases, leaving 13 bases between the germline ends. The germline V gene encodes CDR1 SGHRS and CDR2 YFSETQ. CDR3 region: CASSLTRGVYNEQFF. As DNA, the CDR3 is TGCGCCAGCAGCTTAACCAGGGGGGTTTACAATGAGCAGTTCTTC.

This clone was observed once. CDR3 sequence: CASREPGGVNTEAFF. The CDR3, as DNA: TGTGCCAGCAGGGAGCCTGGGGGCGTGAACACTGAAGCTTTCTTT. The V gene is TRBV6-1, the J gene TRBJ1-1, with TRBD1 as a possible D gene (6 bases). Trimming removed 6 bases from V and 0 bases from J, with 14 bases in between. The germline V gene encodes CDR1 MNHNS and CDR2 SASEGT. The CDR3 sequence is 15 residues long.